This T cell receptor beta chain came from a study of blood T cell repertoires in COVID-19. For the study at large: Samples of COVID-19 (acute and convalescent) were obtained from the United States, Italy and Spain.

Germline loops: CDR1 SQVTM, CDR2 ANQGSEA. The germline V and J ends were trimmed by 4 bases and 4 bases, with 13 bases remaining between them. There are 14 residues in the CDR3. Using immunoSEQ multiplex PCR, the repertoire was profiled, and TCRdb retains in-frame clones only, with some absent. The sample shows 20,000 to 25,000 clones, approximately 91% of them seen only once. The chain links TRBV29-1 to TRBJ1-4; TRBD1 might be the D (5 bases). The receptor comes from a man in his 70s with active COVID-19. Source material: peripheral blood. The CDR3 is CSVAGTDGNEKLFF. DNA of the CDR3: TGCAGCGTTGCCGGGACTGATGGTAATGAAAAACTGTTTTTT.